This is a list of T cell receptor beta chains from one sample in a study of T cells expressing NK-cell markers. TCRdb re-called the 5' RACE reads; one entry per CDR3 protein, DNA not given. There are about 260,000 distinct CDR3 sequences in the sample, with around 0.37% held by the top ten. Material for sequencing was blood T cells: a sorted CD56 or NKG2C T cell subset, CD4+ or CD8+ T cells, or bulk PBMC T cells (not recorded which). These receptors all stem from a man between 18 and 29 years old in good health. CDR3s include the opening cysteine and the closing phenylalanine or tryptophan. The order of the fields is J gene, V gene, CDR3 protein.

j_call: TRBJ2-7
v_call: TRBV7-2
cdr3_aa: CASSLRDSRYEQYF

j_call: TRBJ2-1
v_call: TRBV25-1
cdr3_aa: CASSDSAGTGLYNEQFF

j_call: TRBJ2-5
v_call: TRBV15
cdr3_aa: CATSRVAGGLGETQYF

j_call: TRBJ2-5
v_call: TRBV7-9
cdr3_aa: CASSPGLSGTQETQYF

j_call: TRBJ2-2
v_call: TRBV6-5
cdr3_aa: CASSYSDRPPGTGELFF

j_call: TRBJ2-1
v_call: TRBV5-1
cdr3_aa: CASSASLANNEQFF

j_call: TRBJ2-3
v_call: TRBV12-5
cdr3_aa: CASAAVTSGISPDTQYF

j_call: TRBJ2-5
v_call: TRBV18
cdr3_aa: CASSPFGTTGQETQYF

j_call: TRBJ2-5
v_call: TRBV12-3/TRBV12-4
cdr3_aa: CASSLYSVETQYF

j_call: TRBJ2-7
v_call: TRBV20-1
cdr3_aa: CSSLDSGTDSYEQYF

j_call: TRBJ1-4
v_call: TRBV5-1
cdr3_aa: CASTPGHLATNEKLFF

j_call: TRBJ2-7
v_call: TRBV6-5
cdr3_aa: CASSYPSSPPGEQYF

j_call: TRBJ2-4
v_call: TRBV12-3/TRBV12-4
cdr3_aa: CASSFLGVLAKNIQYF

j_call: TRBJ2-7
v_call: TRBV5-8
cdr3_aa: CASSRGTHTSYEQYF

j_call: TRBJ1-2
v_call: TRBV20-1
cdr3_aa: CSARDQRRDGLFWGYTF

j_call: TRBJ2-3
v_call: TRBV4-2
cdr3_aa: CASSQERTDTQYF

j_call: TRBJ2-1
v_call: TRBV29-1
cdr3_aa: CSVEDGHNEQFF

j_call: TRBJ2-1
v_call: TRBV10-3
cdr3_aa: CAIRGTGGDEQFF

j_call: TRBJ2-3
v_call: TRBV6-1
cdr3_aa: CASSALAAGPDTQYF

j_call: TRBJ2-2
v_call: TRBV15
cdr3_aa: CATSRVGHRLAGLGELFF

j_call: TRBJ1-1
v_call: TRBV7-2
cdr3_aa: CASSLEDQKGFF

j_call: TRBJ1-2
v_call: TRBV15
cdr3_aa: CATSRDLTGSSYGYTF

j_call: TRBJ2-2
v_call: TRBV10-3
cdr3_aa: CAISEKGATGELFF

j_call: TRBJ2-1
v_call: TRBV10-3
cdr3_aa: CAISESGGANEQFF

j_call: TRBJ2-4
v_call: TRBV27
cdr3_aa: CASSLSSGALNIQYF

j_call: TRBJ2-1
v_call: TRBV10-1
cdr3_aa: CASRPPQTSSQFF

j_call: TRBJ1-1
v_call: TRBV4-2
cdr3_aa: CASSQEQGAEAFF

j_call: TRBJ2-7
v_call: TRBV5-1
cdr3_aa: CASGDRPYEQYF

j_call: TRBJ2-3
v_call: TRBV7-2
cdr3_aa: CASGWGTSGSGVDTQYF

j_call: TRBJ2-7
v_call: TRBV6-5
cdr3_aa: CASSYSFRGSYEQYF

j_call: TRBJ2-2
v_call: TRBV12-3/TRBV12-4
cdr3_aa: CASRHPSATGNTGELFF

j_call: TRBJ1-4
v_call: TRBV7-8
cdr3_aa: CASSLASGGNEKLFF

j_call: TRBJ2-5
v_call: TRBV3-1
cdr3_aa: CASSQGGTSGNQETQYF

j_call: TRBJ2-1
v_call: TRBV6-1
cdr3_aa: CASSGGKTYNEQFF

j_call: TRBJ2-4
v_call: TRBV30
cdr3_aa: CAWNRLAGGPGNIQYF

j_call: TRBJ1-1
v_call: TRBV7-2
cdr3_aa: CASSKETFTEAFF

j_call: TRBJ1-5
v_call: TRBV15
cdr3_aa: CATSSDRGRLRSNQPQHF

j_call: TRBJ2-3
v_call: TRBV29-1
cdr3_aa: CMGGGGPDTQYF

j_call: TRBJ1-4
v_call: TRBV2
cdr3_aa: CASRERYLNEKLFF

j_call: TRBJ2-7
v_call: TRBV7-2
cdr3_aa: CASSSQTGSREQYF

j_call: TRBJ1-1
v_call: TRBV12-3/TRBV12-4
cdr3_aa: CASSFQVGAGTEAFF

j_call: TRBJ2-2
v_call: TRBV6-5
cdr3_aa: CASSYTQGRETGELFF

j_call: TRBJ2-2
v_call: TRBV28
cdr3_aa: CASRTTGFGAGELFF

j_call: TRBJ1-1
v_call: TRBV3-1
cdr3_aa: CASSLGQGGKAFF

j_call: TRBJ1-2
v_call: TRBV29-1
cdr3_aa: CSVEDLRGYYGYTF

j_call: TRBJ2-1
v_call: TRBV3-1
cdr3_aa: CASSQITGTSGSNEQFF

j_call: TRBJ2-1
v_call: TRBV20-1
cdr3_aa: CSARGAGEQFF

j_call: TRBJ2-3
v_call: TRBV5-6
cdr3_aa: CASSSGLASSTDTQYF

j_call: TRBJ1-5
v_call: TRBV12-3/TRBV12-4
cdr3_aa: CASRAGGNQPQHF

j_call: TRBJ2-1
v_call: TRBV29-1
cdr3_aa: CSVEVGQRRFF

j_call: TRBJ1-1
v_call: TRBV6-2/TRBV6-3
cdr3_aa: CASSFATGRDTEAFF

j_call: TRBJ2-1
v_call: TRBV29-1
cdr3_aa: CSVVVGSFREFF

j_call: TRBJ1-4
v_call: TRBV12-3/TRBV12-4
cdr3_aa: CASSWGGYNEKLFF

j_call: TRBJ2-7
v_call: TRBV6-5
cdr3_aa: CASSYSTKGSYEQYF